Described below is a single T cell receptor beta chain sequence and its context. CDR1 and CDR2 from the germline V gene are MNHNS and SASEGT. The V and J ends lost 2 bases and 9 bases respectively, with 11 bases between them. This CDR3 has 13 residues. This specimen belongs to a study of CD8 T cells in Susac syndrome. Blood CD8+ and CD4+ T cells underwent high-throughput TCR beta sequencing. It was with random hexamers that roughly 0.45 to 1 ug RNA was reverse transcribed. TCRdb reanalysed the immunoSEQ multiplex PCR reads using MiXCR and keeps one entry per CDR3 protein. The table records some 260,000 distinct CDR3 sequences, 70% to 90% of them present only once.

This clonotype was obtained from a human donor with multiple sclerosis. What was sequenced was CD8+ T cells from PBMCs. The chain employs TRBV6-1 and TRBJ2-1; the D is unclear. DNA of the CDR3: TGTGCCAGCAGTGAAAGGGTTTTGCGTGAGCAGTTCTTC. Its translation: CASSERVLREQFF.